A selection of T cell receptor beta chains follows, all from one sample in a study of blood T cell repertoires in COVID-19. TCRdb keeps only in-frame clones here, not all; method: immunoSEQ multiplex PCR. There are 300,000 to 400,000 clones in the sample; around nine tenths occur only once, and around 7.5% lies in the top ten. Sample: peripheral blood. The receptors come from a woman in her fifties or sixties with COVID-19, enrolled during active disease. Each CDR3 is given with its conserved first and last residue. D genes are given only for firm matches. Not all rows give a size; the values are once, few, many and, for expanded clones, a class.

CDR3 protein	CDR3 DNA	V gene	J gene	clone size	D gene
CASSARSDSFGEQYF	TGCGCCAGCAGCGCGAGATCCGACAGTTTTGGCGAGCAGTACTTC	TRBV5-1	TRBJ2-7	NA	NA
CASSRDLIFAEQYF	TGTGCCAGCAGCCGGGACTTGATCTTCGCCGAGCAGTACTTC	TRBV6-5	TRBJ2-7	once	NA
CARPTGRENTIYF	TGTGCCAGACCCACAGGGAGGGAAAACACCATATATTTT	TRBV19	TRBJ1-3	NA	NA
CASSLQGGLNTEAFF	TGTGCCAGCAGTTTACAGGGGGGACTGAACACTGAAGCTTTCTTT	TRBV11-3	TRBJ1-1	NA	TRBD1
CAIDRGGEKLFF	TGTGCCATAGACAGGGGAGGTGAAAAACTGTTTTTT	TRBV30	TRBJ1-4	few	TRBD1
CAIMGQGASDTEAFF	TGTGCCATAATGGGACAGGGGGCTTCGGACACTGAAGCTTTCTTT	TRBV10-3	TRBJ1-1	once	TRBD1
CASSRKRDSYNEQFF	TGTGCCAGCAGCCGCAAGCGGGACTCCTACAATGAGCAGTTCTTC	TRBV3-1/TRBV3-2	TRBJ2-1	NA	TRBD2
CAWSVSGRGYGYTF	TGTGCCTGGAGTGTAAGTGGAAGAGGCTATGGCTACACCTTC	TRBV30	TRBJ1-2	NA	NA
CASTYRGNQETQYF	TGCGCCAGCACCTATAGGGGCAACCAAGAGACCCAGTACTTC	TRBV5-1	TRBJ2-5	NA	NA
CASSYPDGGNSYEQYF	TGTGCCAGCAGTTACCCCGACGGGGGGAACTCCTACGAGCAGTACTTC	TRBV6-2/TRBV6-3	TRBJ2-7	NA	TRBD2
CASSTQGWDFRMPQPQHF	TGTGCCAGCAGTACCCAAGGTTGGGACTTTCGGATGCCTCAGCCCCAGCATTTT	TRBV6-2/TRBV6-3	TRBJ1-5	NA	NA
CASSTAGRYATQYF	TGTGCCAGTAGTACCGCGGGGAGATATGCGACCCAGTACTTC	TRBV19	TRBJ2-5	NA	NA
CASSTGTGGEQYF	TGTGCCAGTAGTACCGGGACAGGGGGCGAGCAGTACTTC	TRBV19	TRBJ2-7	NA	TRBD1
CASSKGQGADTQYF	TGTGCCAGTAGTAAGGGACAGGGGGCGGATACGCAGTATTTT	TRBV19	TRBJ2-3	NA	TRBD1
CASSLWNRDTGELFF	TGTGCCAGCAGCTTATGGAACAGGGACACCGGGGAGCTGTTTTTT	TRBV11-2	TRBJ2-2	once	NA